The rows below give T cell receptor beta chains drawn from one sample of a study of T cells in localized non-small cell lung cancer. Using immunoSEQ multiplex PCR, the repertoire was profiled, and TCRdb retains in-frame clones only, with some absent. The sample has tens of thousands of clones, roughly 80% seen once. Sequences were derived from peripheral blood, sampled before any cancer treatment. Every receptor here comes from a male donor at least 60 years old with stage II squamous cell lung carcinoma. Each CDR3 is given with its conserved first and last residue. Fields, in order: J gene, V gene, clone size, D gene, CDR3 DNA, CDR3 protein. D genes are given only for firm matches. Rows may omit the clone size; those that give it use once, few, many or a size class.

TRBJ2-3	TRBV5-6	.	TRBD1	TGTGCCAGCAGCTTACAGGGGTATACAGATACGCAGTATTTT	CASSLQGYTDTQYF
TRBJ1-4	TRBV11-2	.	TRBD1	TGTGCCAGCAGCCCACGACAGGGGGGTGAAAAACTGTTTTTT	CASSPRQGGEKLFF
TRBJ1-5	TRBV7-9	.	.	TGTGCCAGCAGGGCCGGGGGAATCAATCAGCCCCAGCATTTT	CASRAGGINQPQHF
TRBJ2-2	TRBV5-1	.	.	TGCGCCAGCAGCTTGGCGGGGACCACCGGGGAGCTGTTTTTT	CASSLAGTTGELFF
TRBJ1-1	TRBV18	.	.	TGTGCCAGCTCACCACCGGCAGGGTGGTCTGATAAGTCGAACACTGAAGCTTTCTTT	CASSPPAGWSDKSNTEAFF
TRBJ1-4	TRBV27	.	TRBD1	TGTGCCAGCAGCCTTATTCCCAGGGGGCGAGAAAAACTGTTTTTT	CASSLIPRGREKLFF
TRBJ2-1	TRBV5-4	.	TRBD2	TGTGCCAGCAGCCCCCCCCGGACTAGCGGATCTTTAAGCTCCTACAATGAGCAGTTCTTC	CASSPPRTSGSLSSYNEQFF
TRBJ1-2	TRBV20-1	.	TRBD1	TGCAGTGCTAGGACAGGGAGCGGCTACACCTTC	CSARTGSGYTF
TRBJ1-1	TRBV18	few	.	TGTGCCAGCTCTAGGGTGACGAACACTGAAGCTTTCTTT	CASSRVTNTEAFF
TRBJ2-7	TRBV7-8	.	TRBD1	TGTGCCAGCAGCTTAGGCGGGACAGGGGCCTACGAGCAGTACTTC	CASSLGGTGAYEQYF
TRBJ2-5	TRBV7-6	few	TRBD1	TGTGCCAGCAGCCAGACAGGGGGGACTATTGAGACCCAGTACTTC	CASSQTGGTIETQYF
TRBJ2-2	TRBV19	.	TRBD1	TGTGCCAGTAGTCCCTACCTAGGACAGGGAGCGAACACCGGGGAGCTGTTTTTT	CASSPYLGQGANTGELFF
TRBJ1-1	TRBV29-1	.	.	TGCAGCGGCACGGGTCCGGGGAGGTCTTTCTTT	CSGTGPGRSFF
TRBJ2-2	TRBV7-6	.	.	TGTGCCAGCAGCCCCCTCCTTTCGGGCGAGGAGCTGTTTTTT	CASSPLLSGEELFF
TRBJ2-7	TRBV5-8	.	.	TGTGCCAGCAGCCTGGGATACGAGCAGTACTTC	CASSLGYEQYF
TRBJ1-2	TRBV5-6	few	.	TGTGCCAGCAGCCTATTGACAGGCGACTATGGCTACACCTTC	CASSLLTGDYGYTF
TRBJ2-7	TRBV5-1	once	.	TGCGCCAGCAGCTTGCTGCCGGGTGGGACCTACGAGCAGTACTTC	CASSLLPGGTYEQYF
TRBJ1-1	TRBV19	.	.	TGTGCCAGTAACCCGGGGAGGAACACTGAAGCTTTCTTT	CASNPGRNTEAFF
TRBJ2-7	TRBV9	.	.	TGTGCCAGCAGCGTCGCCAGCGGCGCGAGCTCCTACGAGCAGTACTTC	CASSVASGASSYEQYF
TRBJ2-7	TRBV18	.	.	TGTGCCAGCTCCGCCAGCTACGAGCAGTACTTC	CASSASYEQYF
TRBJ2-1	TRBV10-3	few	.	TGTGCCATCAGGCCAGTATCTAGCGATGAGCAGTTCTTC	CAIRPVSSDEQFF
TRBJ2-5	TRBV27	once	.	TGTGCCACCTCTAGGGCAGGAGAGACCCAGTACTTC	CATSRAGETQYF
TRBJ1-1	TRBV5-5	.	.	TGTGCCAGCAGCCTCCATGATAGGATGAACACTGAAGCTTTCTTT	CASSLHDRMNTEAFF
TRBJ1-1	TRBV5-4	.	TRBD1	TGTGCCAGCAGGCCTGACAGGGTGAACACTGAAGCTTTCTTT	CASRPDRVNTEAFF
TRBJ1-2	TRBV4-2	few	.	TGTGCCAGCAGCCTCTCACCCTCAAACTATGGCTACACCTTC	CASSLSPSNYGYTF
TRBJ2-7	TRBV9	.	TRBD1	TGTGCCAGCAGCGTAGGACAGGGGAACTCCTACGAGCAGTACTTC	CASSVGQGNSYEQYF
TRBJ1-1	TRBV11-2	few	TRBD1	TGTGCCAGCAGCTACCTCAGGGGGCGGTCGGGCACTGAAGCTTTCTTT	CASSYLRGRSGTEAFF
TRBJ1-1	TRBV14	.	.	TGTGCCAGCAGCTTTAGTGGCTCCCCCTGGGACCATGAAGCTTTCTTT	CASSFSGSPWDHEAFF
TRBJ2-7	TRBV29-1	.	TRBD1	TGCAGCGTTGAAGACCGGGACAGGGGTGGCGAGCAGTACTTC	CSVEDRDRGGEQYF
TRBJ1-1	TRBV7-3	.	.	TGTGCCAGCAGACTTACAAGAGGCACTGAAGCTTTCTTT	CASRLTRGTEAFF
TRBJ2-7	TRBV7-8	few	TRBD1	TGTGCCAGCAGCTTAGGGGACAGGGGGCGCGAGCAGTACTTC	CASSLGDRGREQYF
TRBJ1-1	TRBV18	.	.	TGTGCCAGCTCCCCCTTCGTCACTGAAGCTTTCTTT	CASSPFVTEAFF
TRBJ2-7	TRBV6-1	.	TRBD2	TGTGCCAGCAGTGAAGCCAGAGTAGCGGGGCCCTTGCAGTACTTC	CASSEARVAGPLQYF
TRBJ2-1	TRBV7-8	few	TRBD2	TGTGCCAGCAGCTTATTGCGCGGCGGGAGCGATGAGCAGTTCTTC	CASSLLRGGSDEQFF
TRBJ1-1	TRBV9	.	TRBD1	TGTGCCAGCGTCCCCTTAGGGACAGGCGGTAAAGCTTTCTTT	CASVPLGTGGKAFF
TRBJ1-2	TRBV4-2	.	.	TGTGCCAGCAGCCAAGTCCTATATGGCTACACCTTC	CASSQVLYGYTF
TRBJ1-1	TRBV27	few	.	TGTGCCAGCAGTTACAGGGCCAGGCTGTTGAACACTGAAGCTTTCTTT	CASSYRARLLNTEAFF
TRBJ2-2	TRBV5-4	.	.	TGTGCCAGCAGCCGAACGGGTCTGAACACCGGGGAGCTGTTTTTT	CASSRTGLNTGELFF
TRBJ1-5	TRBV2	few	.	TGTGCCAGCAGGCGGGTAGGCGGGAATCAGCCCCAGCATTTT	CASRRVGGNQPQHF
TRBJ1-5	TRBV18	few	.	TGTGCCAGCTCACCGGGGAGAAATCAGCCCCAGCATTTT	CASSPGRNQPQHF
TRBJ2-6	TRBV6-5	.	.	TGTGCCAGCAGTTACTCGTCAGGGTCTGGGGCCAACGTCCTGACTTTC	CASSYSSGSGANVLTF
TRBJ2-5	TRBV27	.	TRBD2	TGTGCCAGCAGTTTATCGGCCCCCCTAGCGGGGTTGGCAGAGACCCAGTACTTC	CASSLSAPLAGLAETQYF
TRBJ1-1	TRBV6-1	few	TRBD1	TGTGCCAGCAGGGCAGGGGGGAACACTGAAGCTTTCTTT	CASRAGGNTEAFF
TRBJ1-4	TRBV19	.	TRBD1	TGTGCCAGTAGTCCCCCCCCCGGACAGGGGGACAATGAAAAACTGTTTTTT	CASSPPPGQGDNEKLFF
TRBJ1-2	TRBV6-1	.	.	TGTGCCAGCGGGCCCGCGGGGTTCTATGGCTACACCTTC	CASGPAGFYGYTF
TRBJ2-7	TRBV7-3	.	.	TGTGCCAGCAGCTTGGGTGGGGCGCTCTCCTACGAGCAGTACTTC	CASSLGGALSYEQYF
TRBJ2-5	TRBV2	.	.	TGTGCCAGCAGTCTAAATTGGGGGAAAGAGACCCAGTACTTC	CASSLNWGKETQYF
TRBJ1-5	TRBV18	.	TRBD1	TGTGCCAGCTCACTGGGACAGGGGCATCAGCCCCAGCATTTT	CASSLGQGHQPQHF
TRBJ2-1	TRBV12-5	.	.	TGTGCTAGTGTTAGAGCAGCCAGCTCCTACAATGAGCAGTTCTTC	CASVRAASSYNEQFF
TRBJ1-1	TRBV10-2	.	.	TGCGCCAGCAGTGAGCTGGCTGAAGCTTTCTTT	CASSELAEAFF
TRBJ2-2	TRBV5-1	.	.	TGCGCCAGCAGCTGGACAGAGACCGGGGAGCTGTTTTTT	CASSWTETGELFF
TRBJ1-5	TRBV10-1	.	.	TGCGCCAGCAGGTGGTGGAGGGGATATCAGCCCCAGCATTTT	CASRWWRGYQPQHF
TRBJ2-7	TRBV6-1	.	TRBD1	TGTGCCAGCAGCCTCGCCGGACAGGTGTACTTC	CASSLAGQVYF
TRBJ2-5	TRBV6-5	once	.	TGTGCCAGCAGTTACTGGAATCGCGGACAAGAGACCCAGTACTTC	CASSYWNRGQETQYF
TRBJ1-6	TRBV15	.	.	TGTGCCACCAGCAGCCCGACAGGAGGGAATTCACCCCTCCACTTT	CATSSPTGGNSPLHF
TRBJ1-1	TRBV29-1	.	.	TGCAGCGTCTTCCCTGGCACTGAAGCTTTCTTT	CSVFPGTEAFF
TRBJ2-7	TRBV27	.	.	TGTGCCAGCGGGGACGGCAGGGGTACCTACGAGCAGTACTTC	CASGDGRGTYEQYF
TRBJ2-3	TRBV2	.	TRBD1	TGTGCCAGCAGTGAAATGGGGACAGGGGATACGCAGTATTTT	CASSEMGTGDTQYF